This is a list of T cell receptor beta chains from one sample in a study of PD-1 blockade in classical Hodgkin lymphoma. Assay: immunoSEQ multiplex PCR; the TCRdb copy retains only in-frame clones and omits some. The sample lists 45,000 to 55,000 clones; approximately 84% were seen once. Specimen: peripheral blood mononuclear cells (PBMCs), collected at baseline. All receptors derive from a human donor with classical Hodgkin lymphoma. CDR3s include the opening cysteine and the closing phenylalanine or tryptophan. The D gene is left open where the match is weak. Expanded clones get a size class; other rows say once, few or many, or leave the size out.

TRBJ2-7,-,TRBV5-1,TRBD2,CASSLERVTSGAYEQYF,TGCGCCAGCAGCTTGGAGCGGGTTACTAGCGGAGCTTACGAGCAGTACTTC
TRBJ2-5,once,TRBV9,-,CASSVGGYQETQYF,TGTGCCAGCAGCGTAGGAGGGTACCAAGAGACCCAGTACTTC
TRBJ2-7,once,TRBV6-5,-,CASSPGTNSYEQYF,TGTGCCAGCAGTCCCGGGACAAACTCCTACGAGCAGTACTTC
TRBJ2-5,-,TRBV7-2,-,CASSLALTRETQYF,TGTGCCAGCAGCTTAGCATTAACGAGAGAGACCCAGTACTTC
TRBJ1-2,-,TRBV6-6,-,CASSESQALMTYGYTF,TGTGCCAGCTCCGAGTCACAGGCCCTTATGACCTATGGCTACACCTTC
TRBJ2-2,-,TRBV7-2,TRBD2,CASSLSGTRRTGELFF,TGTGCCAGCAGCTTATCTGGGACTAGGAGGACCGGGGAGCTGTTTTTT
TRBJ1-2,few,TRBV5-6,-,CASSTRATYGYTF,TGTGCCAGCAGTACGAGGGCTACCTATGGCTACACCTTC
TRBJ2-1,-,TRBV15,TRBD2,CATSRDRTSGRGQFF,TGTGCCACCAGCAGAGATAGGACTAGCGGGAGGGGGCAGTTCTTC
TRBJ2-6,-,TRBV2,-,CASSGTGGANVLTF,TGTGCCAGCAGTGGGACCGGCGGGGCCAACGTCCTGACTTTC
TRBJ2-1,-,TRBV6-5,TRBD1,CASSVQGISYNEQFF,TGTGCCAGCAGTGTACAGGGGATATCCTACAATGAGCAGTTCTTC
TRBJ1-2,-,TRBV5-6,TRBD1,CASSSSHRTGTGYGYTF,TGTGCCAGCAGCTCAAGCCACCGGACAGGGACGGGCTATGGCTACACCTTC
TRBJ2-1,-,TRBV11-2,TRBD2,CASSPEAGLADNEQFF,TGTGCCAGCAGCCCAGAGGCGGGACTAGCGGACAATGAGCAGTTCTTC
TRBJ2-4,-,TRBV18,TRBD1,CASSAGQGNIQYF,TGTGCCAGCTCAGCGGGACAGGGAAACATTCAGTACTTC
TRBJ1-1,-,TRBV9,-,CASSTSPAEGTEAFF,TGTGCCAGCAGCACTTCTCCGGCGGAGGGCACTGAAGCTTTCTTT
TRBJ1-2,-,TRBV9,-,CASSVSRAGYGYTF,TGTGCCAGCAGCGTTTCCCGGGCGGGATATGGCTACACCTTC
TRBJ2-1,-,TRBV27,-,CASSRGGEGWFF,TGTGCCAGCAGCCGGGGCGGAGAGGGGTGGTTCTTC
TRBJ2-1,-,TRBV7-2,-,CASSLEASSRNEQFF,TGTGCCAGCAGCTTAGAAGCGTCTTCCCGGAATGAGCAGTTCTTC
TRBJ2-3,-,TRBV27,TRBD1,CASRTGGTDTQYF,TGTGCCAGCCGAACAGGGGGCACAGATACGCAGTATTTT
TRBJ2-2,-,TRBV29-1,-,CSVEGDYQTGELFF,TGCAGCGTTGAAGGAGACTACCAAACCGGGGAGCTGTTTTTT
TRBJ1-6,-,TRBV7-9,-,CASCRGGNSPLHF,TGTGCCAGCTGTAGGGGTGGAAATTCACCCCTCCACTTT
TRBJ1-5,-,TRBV15,-,CATSIRRGNQPQHF,TGTGCCACCAGCATAAGGCGAGGCAATCAGCCCCAGCATTTT
TRBJ2-4,-,TRBV9,-,CASSEGLKNIQYF,TGTGCCAGCAGCGAGGGGCTCAAAAACATTCAGTACTTC